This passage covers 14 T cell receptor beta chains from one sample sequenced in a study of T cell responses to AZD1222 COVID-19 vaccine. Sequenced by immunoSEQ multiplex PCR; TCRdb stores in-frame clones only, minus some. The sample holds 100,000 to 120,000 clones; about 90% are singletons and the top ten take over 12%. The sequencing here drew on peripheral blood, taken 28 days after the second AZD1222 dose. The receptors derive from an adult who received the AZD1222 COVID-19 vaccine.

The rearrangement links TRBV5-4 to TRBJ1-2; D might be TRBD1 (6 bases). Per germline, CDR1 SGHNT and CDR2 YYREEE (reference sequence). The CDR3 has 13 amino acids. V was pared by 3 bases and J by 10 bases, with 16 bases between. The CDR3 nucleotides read TGTGCCAGCAGCTGGTGGACAGAGAAAACCTACACCTTC. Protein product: CASSWWTEKTYTF.

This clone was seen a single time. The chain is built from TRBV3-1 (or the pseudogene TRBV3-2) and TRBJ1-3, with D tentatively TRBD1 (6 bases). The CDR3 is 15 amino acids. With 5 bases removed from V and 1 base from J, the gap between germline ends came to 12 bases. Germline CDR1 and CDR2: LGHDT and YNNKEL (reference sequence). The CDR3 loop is CASSLGGHSGNTIYF. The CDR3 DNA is TGTGCCAGCAGCTTAGGGGGACATTCTGGAAACACCATATATTTT.

The CDR3: CASRYPGHSYEQYF. In nucleotides, the CDR3 is TGTGCCAGCAGATATCCGGGACACAGCTACGAGCAGTACTTC. The V call is TRBV2, the J call TRBJ2-7; D may be TRBD1 (6 bases). V was trimmed by 6 bases and J by 3 bases, leaving 15 bases between them. Germline CDR1 and CDR2: SNHLY and FYNNEI. The CDR3 contains 14 residues.

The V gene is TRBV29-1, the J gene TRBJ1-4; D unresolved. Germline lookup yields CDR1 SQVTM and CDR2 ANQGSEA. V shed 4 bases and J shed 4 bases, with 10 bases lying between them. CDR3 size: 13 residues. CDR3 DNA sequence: TGCAGCGTTGGTGACCGGGATAATGAAAAACTGTTTTTT. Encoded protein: CSVGDRDNEKLFF.

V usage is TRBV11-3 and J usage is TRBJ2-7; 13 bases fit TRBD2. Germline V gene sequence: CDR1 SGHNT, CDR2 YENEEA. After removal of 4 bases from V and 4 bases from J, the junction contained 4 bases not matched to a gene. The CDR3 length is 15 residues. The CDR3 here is CASSSGLAGKYEQYF. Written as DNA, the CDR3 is TGTGCCAGCAGCTCGGGACTAGCGGGGAAATACGAGCAGTACTTC. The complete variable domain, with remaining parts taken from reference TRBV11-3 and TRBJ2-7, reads EAGVVQSPRYKIIEKKQPVAFWCNPISGHNTLYWYLQNLGQGPELLIRYENEEAVDDSQLPKDRFSAERLKGVDSTLKIQPAELGDSAVYLCASSSGLAGKYEQYFGPGTRLTVT.

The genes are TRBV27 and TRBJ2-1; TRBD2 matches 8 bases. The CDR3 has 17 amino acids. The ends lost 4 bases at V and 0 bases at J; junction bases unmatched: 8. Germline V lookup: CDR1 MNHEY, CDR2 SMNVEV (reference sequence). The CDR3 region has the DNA TGTGCCAGCAGTTCCCCGGGGGGGGTCCTCTCCTACAATGAGCAGTTCTTC. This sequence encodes CASSSPGGVLSYNEQFF.

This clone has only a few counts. The CDR3 reads CASSQDASNQPQHF. The CDR3 DNA follows: TGTGCCAGCAGCCAAGACGCTAGCAATCAGCCCCAGCATTTT. V gene TRBV3-1 (or the pseudogene TRBV3-2) combines with J gene TRBJ1-5, with D unclear. Trimming removed 0 bases from V and 0 bases from J, with 3 bases in between. The CDR3 runs to 14 residues. Germline CDR1 reads LGHDT; CDR2 reads YNNKEL (reference sequence).

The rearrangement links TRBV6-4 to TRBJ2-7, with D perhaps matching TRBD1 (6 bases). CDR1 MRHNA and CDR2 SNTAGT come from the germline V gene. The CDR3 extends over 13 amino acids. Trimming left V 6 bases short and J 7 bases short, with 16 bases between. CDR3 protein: CASRPGHSWEQYF. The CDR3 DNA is TGTGCCAGCAGGCCGGGACACTCTTGGGAGCAGTACTTC.

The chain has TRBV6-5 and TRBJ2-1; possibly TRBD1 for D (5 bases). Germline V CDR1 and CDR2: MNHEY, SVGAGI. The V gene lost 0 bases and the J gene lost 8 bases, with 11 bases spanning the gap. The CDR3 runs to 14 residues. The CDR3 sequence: CASSYSLGVHEQFF. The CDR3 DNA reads TGTGCCAGCAGTTACTCGTTAGGGGTCCATGAGCAGTTCTTC.

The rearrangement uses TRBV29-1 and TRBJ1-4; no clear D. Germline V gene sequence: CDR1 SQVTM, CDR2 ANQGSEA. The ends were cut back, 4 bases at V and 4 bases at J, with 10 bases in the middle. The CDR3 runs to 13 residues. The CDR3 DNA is TGCAGCGTTGTCGAGGCAAGTAATGAAAAACTGTTTTTT. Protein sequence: CSVVEASNEKLFF.

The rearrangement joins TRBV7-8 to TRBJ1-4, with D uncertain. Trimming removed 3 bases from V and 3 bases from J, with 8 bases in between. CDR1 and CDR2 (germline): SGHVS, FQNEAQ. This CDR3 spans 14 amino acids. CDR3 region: CASSLVASNEKLFF. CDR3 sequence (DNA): TGTGCCAGCAGCTTGGTGGCGTCTAATGAAAAACTGTTTTTT.

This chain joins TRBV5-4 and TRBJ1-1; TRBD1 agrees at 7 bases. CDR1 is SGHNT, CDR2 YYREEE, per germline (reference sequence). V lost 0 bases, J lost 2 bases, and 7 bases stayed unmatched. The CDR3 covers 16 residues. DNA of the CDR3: TGTGCCAGCAGCTTGGCTGCAGGGGGGGGTAACACTGAAGCTTTCTTT. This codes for CASSLAAGGGNTEAFF.

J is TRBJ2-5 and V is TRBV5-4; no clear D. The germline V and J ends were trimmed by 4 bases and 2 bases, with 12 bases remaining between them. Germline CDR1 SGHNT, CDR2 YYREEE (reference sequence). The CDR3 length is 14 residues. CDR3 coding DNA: TGTGCCAGCAGCGGGAATCTCGGGCAAGAGACCCAGTACTTC. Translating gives CASSGNLGQETQYF.

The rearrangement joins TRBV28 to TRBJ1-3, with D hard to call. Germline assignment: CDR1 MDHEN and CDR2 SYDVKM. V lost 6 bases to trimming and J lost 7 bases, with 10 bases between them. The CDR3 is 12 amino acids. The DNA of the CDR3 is TGTGCCAGCAGAACCCTGGCCAACACCATATATTTT. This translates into CASRTLANTIYF.